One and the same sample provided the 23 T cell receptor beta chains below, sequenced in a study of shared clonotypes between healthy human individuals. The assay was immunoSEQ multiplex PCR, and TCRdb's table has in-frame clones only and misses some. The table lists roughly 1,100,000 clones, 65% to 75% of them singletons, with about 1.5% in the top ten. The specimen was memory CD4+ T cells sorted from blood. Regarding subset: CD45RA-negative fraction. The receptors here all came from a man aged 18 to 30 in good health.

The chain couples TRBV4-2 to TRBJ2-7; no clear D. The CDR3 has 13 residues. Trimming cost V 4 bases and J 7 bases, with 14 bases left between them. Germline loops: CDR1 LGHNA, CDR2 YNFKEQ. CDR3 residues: CASSPAIGWEQYF. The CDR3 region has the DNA TGTGCCAGCAGCCCCGCAATCGGTTGGGAGCAGTACTTC.

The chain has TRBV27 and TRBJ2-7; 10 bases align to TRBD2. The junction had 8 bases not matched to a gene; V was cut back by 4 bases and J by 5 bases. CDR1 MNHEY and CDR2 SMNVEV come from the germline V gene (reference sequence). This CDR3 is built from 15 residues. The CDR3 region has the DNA TGTGCCAGCAGTTACCTCGGGACTAGCGTTGACGAGCAGTACTTC. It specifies CASSYLGTSVDEQYF.

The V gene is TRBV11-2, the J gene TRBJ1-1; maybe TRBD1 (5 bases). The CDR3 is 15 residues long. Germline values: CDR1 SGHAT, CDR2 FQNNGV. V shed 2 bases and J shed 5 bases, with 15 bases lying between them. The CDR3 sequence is CASSLNGGVGTEAFF. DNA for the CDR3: TGTGCCAGCAGCTTAAATGGGGGAGTAGGGACTGAAGCTTTCTTT.

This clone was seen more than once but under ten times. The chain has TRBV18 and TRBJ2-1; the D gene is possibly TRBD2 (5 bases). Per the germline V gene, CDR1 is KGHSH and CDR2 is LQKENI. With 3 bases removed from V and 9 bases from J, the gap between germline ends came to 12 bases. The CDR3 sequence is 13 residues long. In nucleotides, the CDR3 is TGTGCCAGCTCACCCCCGGGGTCGGGTGAGCAGTTCTTC. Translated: CASSPPGSGEQFF. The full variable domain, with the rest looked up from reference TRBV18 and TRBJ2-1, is NAGVMQNPRHLVRRRGQEARLRCSPMKGHSHVYWYRQLPEEGLKFMVYLQKENIIDESGMPKERFSAEFPKEGPSILRIQQVVRGDSAAYFCASSPPGSGEQFFGPGTRLTVL.

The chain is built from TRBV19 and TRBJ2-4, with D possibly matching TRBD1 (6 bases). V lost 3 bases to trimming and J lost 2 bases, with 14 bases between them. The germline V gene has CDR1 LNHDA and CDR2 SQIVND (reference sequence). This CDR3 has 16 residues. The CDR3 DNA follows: TGTGCCAGTAGTATCACAGGGTTCGGTCCCAAAAACATTCAGTACTTC. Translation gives CASSITGFGPKNIQYF.

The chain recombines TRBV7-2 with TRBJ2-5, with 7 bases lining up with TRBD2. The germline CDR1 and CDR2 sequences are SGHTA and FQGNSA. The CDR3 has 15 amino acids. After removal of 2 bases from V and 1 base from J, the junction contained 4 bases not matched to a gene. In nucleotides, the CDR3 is TGTGCCAGCAGCTTAACCGGGAGGCCCCAAGAGACCCAGTACTTC. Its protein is CASSLTGRPQETQYF. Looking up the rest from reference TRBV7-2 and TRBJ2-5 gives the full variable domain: GAGVSQSPSNKVTEKGKDVELRCDPISGHTALYWYRQSLGQGLEFLIYFQGNSAPDKSGLPSDRFSAERTGGSVSTLTIQRTQQEDSAVYLCASSLTGRPQETQYFGPGTRLLVL.

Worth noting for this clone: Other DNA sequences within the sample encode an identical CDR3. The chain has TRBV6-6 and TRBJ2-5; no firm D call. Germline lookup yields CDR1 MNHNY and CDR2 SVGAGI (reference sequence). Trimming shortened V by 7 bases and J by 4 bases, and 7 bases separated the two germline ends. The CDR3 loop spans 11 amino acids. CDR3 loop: CASTRRETQYF. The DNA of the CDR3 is TGTGCCAGCACTAGAAGAGAGACCCAGTACTTC.

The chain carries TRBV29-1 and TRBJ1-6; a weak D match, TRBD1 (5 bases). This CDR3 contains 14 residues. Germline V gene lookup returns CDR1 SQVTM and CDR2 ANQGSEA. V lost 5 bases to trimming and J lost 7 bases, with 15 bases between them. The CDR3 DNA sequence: TGCAGCGTTATGGTGGGGGGTACCAATTCACCCCTCCACTTT. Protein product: CSVMVGGTNSPLHF.

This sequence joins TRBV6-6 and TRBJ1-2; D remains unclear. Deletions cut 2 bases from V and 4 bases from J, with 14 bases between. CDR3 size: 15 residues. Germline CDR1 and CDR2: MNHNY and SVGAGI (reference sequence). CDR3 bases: TGTGCCAGCAGTTACAGCAACACCGGGTCCTATGGCTACACCTTC. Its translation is CASSYSNTGSYGYTF.

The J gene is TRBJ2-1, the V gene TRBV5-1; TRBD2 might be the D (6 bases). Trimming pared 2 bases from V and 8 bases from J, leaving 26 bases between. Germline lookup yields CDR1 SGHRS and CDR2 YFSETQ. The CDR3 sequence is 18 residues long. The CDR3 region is CASSLGLLRGSWGDEQFF. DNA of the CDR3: TGCGCCAGCAGCTTAGGTCTTTTGCGGGGTTCCTGGGGCGATGAGCAGTTCTTC.

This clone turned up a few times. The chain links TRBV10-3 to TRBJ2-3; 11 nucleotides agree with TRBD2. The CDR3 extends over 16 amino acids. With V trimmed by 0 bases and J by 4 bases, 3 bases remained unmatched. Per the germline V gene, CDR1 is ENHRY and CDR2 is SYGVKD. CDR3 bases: TGTGCCATCAGTGAGTCGGTAGCGGGAGGGGCAGATACGCAGTATTTT. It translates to CAISESVAGGADTQYF.

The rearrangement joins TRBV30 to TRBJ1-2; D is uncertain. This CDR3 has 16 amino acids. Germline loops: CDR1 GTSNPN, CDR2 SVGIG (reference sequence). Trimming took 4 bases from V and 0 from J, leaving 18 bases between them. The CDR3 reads CAWTPGHIGSNYGYTF. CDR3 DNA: TGTGCCTGGACCCCCGGTCACATTGGTTCTAACTATGGCTACACCTTC. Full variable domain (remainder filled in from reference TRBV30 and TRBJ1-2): SQTIHQWPATLVQPVGSPLSLECTVEGTSNPNLYWYRQAAGRGLQLLFYSVGIGQISSEVPQNLSASRPQDRQFILSSKKLLLSDSGFYLCAWTPGHIGSNYGYTFGSGTRLTVV.

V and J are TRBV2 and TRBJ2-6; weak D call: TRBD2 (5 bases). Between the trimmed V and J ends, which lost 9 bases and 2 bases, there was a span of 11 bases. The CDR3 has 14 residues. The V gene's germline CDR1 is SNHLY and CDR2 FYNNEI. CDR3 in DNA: TGTGCCAGGGATGAGAGGGCTGGGGCCAACGTCCTGACTTTC. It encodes CARDERAGANVLTF.

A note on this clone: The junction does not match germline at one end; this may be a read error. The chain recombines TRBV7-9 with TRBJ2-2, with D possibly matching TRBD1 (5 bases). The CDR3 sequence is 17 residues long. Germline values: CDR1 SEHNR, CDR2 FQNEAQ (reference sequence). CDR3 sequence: CASSQDLSGTNTGELFF. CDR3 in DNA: TGCGCCAGCAGCCAAGATCTCTCAGGGACGAACACCGGGGAGCTGTTTTTT.

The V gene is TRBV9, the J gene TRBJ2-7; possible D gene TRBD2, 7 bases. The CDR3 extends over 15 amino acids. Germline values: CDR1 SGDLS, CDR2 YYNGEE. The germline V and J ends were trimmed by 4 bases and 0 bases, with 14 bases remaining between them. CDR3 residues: CASSRGATGSYEQYF. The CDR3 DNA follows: TGTGCCAGCAGCCGGGGGGCGACAGGCTCCTACGAGCAGTACTTC.

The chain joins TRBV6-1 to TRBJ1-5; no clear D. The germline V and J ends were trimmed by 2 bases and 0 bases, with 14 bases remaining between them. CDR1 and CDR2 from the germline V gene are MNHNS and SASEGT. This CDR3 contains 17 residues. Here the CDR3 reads CASSENGRRNSNQPQHF. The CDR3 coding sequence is TGTGCCAGCAGTGAAAACGGCAGGCGGAATAGCAATCAGCCCCAGCATTTT.

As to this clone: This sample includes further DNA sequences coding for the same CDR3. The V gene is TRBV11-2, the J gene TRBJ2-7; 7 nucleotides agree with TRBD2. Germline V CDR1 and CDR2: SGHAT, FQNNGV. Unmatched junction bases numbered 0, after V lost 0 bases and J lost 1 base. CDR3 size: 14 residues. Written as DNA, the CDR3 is TGTGCCAGCAGCTTAGAAGCGGGATCCTACGAGCAGTACTTC. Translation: CASSLEAGSYEQYF.

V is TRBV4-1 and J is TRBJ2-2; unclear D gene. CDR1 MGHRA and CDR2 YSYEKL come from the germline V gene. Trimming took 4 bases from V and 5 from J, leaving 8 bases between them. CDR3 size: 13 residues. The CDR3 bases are TGCGCCAGCAGCCTAATTAGAACCGGGGAGCTGTTTTTT. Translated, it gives CASSLIRTGELFF.

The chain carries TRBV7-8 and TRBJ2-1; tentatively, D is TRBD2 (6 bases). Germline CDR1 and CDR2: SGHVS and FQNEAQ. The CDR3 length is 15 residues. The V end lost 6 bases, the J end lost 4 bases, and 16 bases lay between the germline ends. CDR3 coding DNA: TGTGCCAGCAGTCTCACGGGGGACGGGTACAATGAGCAGTTCTTC. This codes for CASSLTGDGYNEQFF.

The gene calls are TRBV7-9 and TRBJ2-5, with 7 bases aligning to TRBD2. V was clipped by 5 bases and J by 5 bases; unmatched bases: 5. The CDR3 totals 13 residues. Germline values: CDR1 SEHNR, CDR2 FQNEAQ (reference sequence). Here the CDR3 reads CASSQTSRETQYF. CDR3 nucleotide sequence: TGTGCCAGCAGCCAGACTAGCCGGGAGACCCAGTACTTC.

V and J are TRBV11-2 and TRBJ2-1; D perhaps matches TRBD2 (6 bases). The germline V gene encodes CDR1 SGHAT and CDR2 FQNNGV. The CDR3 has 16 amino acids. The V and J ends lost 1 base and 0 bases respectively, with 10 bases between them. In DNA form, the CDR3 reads TGTGCCAGCAGCTTAGTCGGGCGGGGCTCCTACAATGAGCAGTTCTTC. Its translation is CASSLVGRGSYNEQFF.

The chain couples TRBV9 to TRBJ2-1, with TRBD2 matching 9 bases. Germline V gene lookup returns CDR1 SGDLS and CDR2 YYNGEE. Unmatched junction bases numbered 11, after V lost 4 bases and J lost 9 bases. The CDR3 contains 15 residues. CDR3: CASSPPAGGLGEQFF. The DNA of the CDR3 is TGTGCCAGCAGCCCCCCCGCGGGGGGGTTGGGTGAGCAGTTCTTC.

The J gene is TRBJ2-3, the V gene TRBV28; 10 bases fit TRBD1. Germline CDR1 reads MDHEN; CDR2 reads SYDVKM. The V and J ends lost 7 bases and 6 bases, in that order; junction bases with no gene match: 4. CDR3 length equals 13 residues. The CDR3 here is CASKTGGSDTQYF. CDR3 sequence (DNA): TGTGCCAGCAAGACAGGGGGCTCGGATACGCAGTATTTT.